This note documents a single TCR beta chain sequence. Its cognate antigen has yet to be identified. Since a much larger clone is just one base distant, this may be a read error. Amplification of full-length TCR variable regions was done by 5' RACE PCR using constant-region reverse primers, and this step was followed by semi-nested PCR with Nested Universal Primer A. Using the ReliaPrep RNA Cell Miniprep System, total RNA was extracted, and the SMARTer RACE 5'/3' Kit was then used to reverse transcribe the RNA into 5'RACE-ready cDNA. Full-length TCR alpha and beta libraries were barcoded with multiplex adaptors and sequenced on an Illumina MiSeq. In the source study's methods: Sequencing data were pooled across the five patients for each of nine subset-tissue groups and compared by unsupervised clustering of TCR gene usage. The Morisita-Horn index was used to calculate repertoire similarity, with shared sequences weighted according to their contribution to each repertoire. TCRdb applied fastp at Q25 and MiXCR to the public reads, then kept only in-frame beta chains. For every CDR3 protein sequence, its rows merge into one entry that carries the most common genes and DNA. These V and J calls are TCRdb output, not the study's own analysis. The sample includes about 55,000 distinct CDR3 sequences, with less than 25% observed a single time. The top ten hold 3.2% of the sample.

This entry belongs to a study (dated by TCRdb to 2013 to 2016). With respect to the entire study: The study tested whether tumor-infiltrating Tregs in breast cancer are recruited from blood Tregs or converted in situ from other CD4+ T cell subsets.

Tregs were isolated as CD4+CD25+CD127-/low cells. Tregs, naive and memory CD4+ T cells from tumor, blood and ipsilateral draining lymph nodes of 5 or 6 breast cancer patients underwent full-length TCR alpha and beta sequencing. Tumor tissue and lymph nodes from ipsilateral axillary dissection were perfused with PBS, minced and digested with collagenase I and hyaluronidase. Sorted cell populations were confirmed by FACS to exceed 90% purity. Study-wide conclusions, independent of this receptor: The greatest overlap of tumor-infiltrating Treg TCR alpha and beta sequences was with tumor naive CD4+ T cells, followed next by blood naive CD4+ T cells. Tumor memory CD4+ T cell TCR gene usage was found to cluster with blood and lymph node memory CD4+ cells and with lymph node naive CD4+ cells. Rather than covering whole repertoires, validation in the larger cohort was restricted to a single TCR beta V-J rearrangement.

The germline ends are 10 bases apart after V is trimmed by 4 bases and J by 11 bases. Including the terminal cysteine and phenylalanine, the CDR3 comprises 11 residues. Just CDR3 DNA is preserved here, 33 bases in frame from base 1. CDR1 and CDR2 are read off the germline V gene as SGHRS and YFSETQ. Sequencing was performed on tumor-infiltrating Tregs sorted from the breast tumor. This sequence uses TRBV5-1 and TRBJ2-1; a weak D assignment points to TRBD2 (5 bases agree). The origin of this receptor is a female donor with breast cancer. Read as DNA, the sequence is TGCGCCAGCAGCGTGGAGGATCAGCAGTTCTTC. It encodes CASSVEDQQFF.